The next 27 T cell receptor beta chains were all read from a single sample in a study of radiotherapy plus CTLA-4 blockade in lung cancer listed by TCRdb under 2018. Receptor amplification or capture employed the immunoSEQ multiplex PCR assay. The source is immuneACCESS, and TCRdb retained only in-frame sequences with V and J called. Part of the clones is not carried over; for the studies checked, unresolved V genes explain less than half of this, and the remainder is unexplained. The sample table shows approximately 99,000 clones, and just over 85% are seen once. The ten largest clones represent 4.9% of the sample. The sequencing used peripheral blood, collected from a patient treated with radiotherapy plus ipilimumab. These receptor sequences come from a human donor with non-small cell lung cancer that progressed on radiotherapy plus ipilimumab.

The V gene is TRBV9, the J gene TRBJ2-2, with TRBD2 matching 12 bases. This CDR3 comprises 17 residues. Germline CDR1 reads SGDLS; CDR2 reads YYNGEE. Germline trimming cut 4 bases from V and 4 bases from J; bases unmatched to any gene: 8. The CDR3 region has the DNA TGTGCCAGCAGCCCCCGGACTAGCGGGATCTTCACCGGGGAGCTGTTTTTT. It is translated as CASSPRTSGIFTGELFF.

The V and J genes are TRBV11-3 and TRBJ1-1; weak D call: TRBD1 (5 bases). CDR1 is SGHNT and CDR2 is YENEEA in the germline V gene. The CDR3 extends over 13 amino acids. Trimming removed 5 bases at V and 1 base at J, with 8 bases between. CDR3 protein: CASSQQENTEAFF. CDR3 in DNA: TGTGCCAGCAGCCAACAGGAGAACACTGAAGCTTTCTTT.

The chain combines TRBV9 with TRBJ2-7; D ambiguous. From germline, CDR1 is SGDLS and CDR2 YYNGEE. The V gene lost 2 bases and the J gene lost 2 bases, with 11 bases spanning the gap. The CDR3 is made up of 14 amino acids. The CDR3 DNA reads TGTGCCAGCAGCGTGGGGAATGTTGCCTACGAGCAGTACTTC. Amino acids: CASSVGNVAYEQYF.

The chain is built from TRBV10-3 and TRBJ2-7; the D is unclear. The CDR3 has 13 amino acids. Trimming removed 6 bases from V and 4 bases from J, with 13 bases in between. Germline lookup yields CDR1 ENHRY and CDR2 SYGVKD. The CDR3 region is CAIRDLGTYEQYF. The CDR3 DNA reads TGTGCCATCAGGGATTTAGGAACATACGAGCAGTACTTC.

The V gene is TRBV10-3, the J gene TRBJ1-1, with TRBD1 identical over 11 bases. The V segment lost 2 bases and the J segment 10 bases; nucleotides outside the gene matches: 9. The CDR3 is 15 amino acids. Germline CDR1 and CDR2: ENHRY and SYGVKD. The CDR3 spells CAISEPDRGPEVAFF. The CDR3 nucleotides read TGTGCCATCAGTGAGCCGGACAGGGGGCCTGAGGTAGCTTTCTTT.

Concerning this clone itself: No conserved phenylalanine or tryptophan ends this CDR3, so it is likely a read error. The genes are TRBV5-3 and TRBJ1-2; no definite D call. TRBV5-3 is annotated as an ORF whose role is uncertain. This CDR3 has 12 residues. V shed 6 bases and J shed 4 bases, with 10 bases lying between them. The CDR3 loop reads CARNLDTYGYTS. CDR3 in DNA: TGTGCCAGAAATCTCGATACCTATGGCTACACCTCC.

The chain joins TRBV5-5 to TRBJ1-2; maybe TRBD1 (6 bases). Trimming took 4 bases from V and 8 from J, leaving 15 bases between them. Per germline, CDR1 SGHKS and CDR2 YYEKEE (reference sequence). The CDR3 is 13 amino acids. Written as DNA, the CDR3 is TGTGCCAGCAGCGTACAGGGAGAAAAGGGCTACACCTTC. As protein: CASSVQGEKGYTF.

This chain connects TRBV5-6 to TRBJ2-1; a possible D gene is TRBD1 (6 bases). The germline V gene encodes CDR1 SGHDT and CDR2 YYEEEE. The CDR3 is made up of 16 amino acids. The V end lost 4 bases, the J end lost 8 bases, and 22 bases lay between the germline ends. Written as DNA, the CDR3 is TGTGCCAGCAGCCCACTTAATGGACAGAGAGGCGATGAGCAGTTCTTC. It translates to CASSPLNGQRGDEQFF. Together with reference TRBV5-6 and TRBJ2-1, the CDR3 gives the full variable domain: DAGVTQSPTHLIKTRGQQVTLRCSPKSGHDTVSWYQQALGQGPQFIFQYYEEEERQRGNFPDRFSGHQFPNYSSELNVNALLLGDSALYLCASSPLNGQRGDEQFFGPGTRLTVL.

The V gene is TRBV7-8, the J gene TRBJ2-7, with 14 nucleotides matching TRBD2. V dropped 5 bases and J dropped 0; count of bases not matched to a gene: 6. Germline assignment: CDR1 SGHVS and CDR2 FQNEAQ. CDR3 size: 17 residues. The CDR3 reads CASSLGLAGANSYEQYF. The DNA for the CDR3 is TGTGCCAGCAGCCTGGGACTAGCGGGAGCGAACTCCTACGAGCAGTACTTC.

This clone was detected only once. This rearrangement joins TRBV4-2 to TRBJ2-2; 10 bases line up with TRBD2. This CDR3 spans 16 amino acids. CDR1 is LGHNA, CDR2 YNFKEQ, per germline. V shed 1 base and J 6 bases; nucleotides not matched to a gene: 5. The CDR3 DNA follows: TGTGCCAGCAGCCAAGGGTTAGGGACTAGCGCCGGGGAGCTGTTTTTT. Protein product: CASSQGLGTSAGELFF.

V and J are TRBV5-1 and TRBJ2-7; D not certain. Germline assignment: CDR1 SGHRS and CDR2 YFSETQ. There are 13 residues in the CDR3. Trimming cost V 4 bases and J 5 bases, with 13 bases left between them. The CDR3 DNA follows: TGCGCCAGCAGCCTTAAGGGTTCAAACGAGCAGTACTTC. Protein: CASSLKGSNEQYF.

The chain is built from TRBV12-2 and TRBJ2-3; no DNA check was done on the table's D call, TRBD2. TRBV12-2 is designated a pseudogene. The CDR3 extends over 17 amino acids. The CDR3 DNA follows: TGTGCAAGTCGCTCCCTGGGTGGGGGGGATAGCACAGATACGCAGTATTTT. It yields the protein CASRSLGGGDSTDTQYF.

The chain links TRBV30 to TRBJ1-1, with D perhaps matching TRBD1 (5 bases). Looked up from germline, CDR1 is GTSNPN and CDR2 is SVGIG (reference sequence). This CDR3 region has 12 residues. V lost 4 bases, J lost 8 bases, and 14 bases lay in between. The CDR3 region has the DNA TGTGCCTGGAAACTGGGACCGTTAGAAGCTTTCTTT. Its protein product is CAWKLGPLEAFF.

The V gene is TRBV6-5, the J gene TRBJ2-1; no clear D gene. Germline CDR1 reads MNHEY; CDR2 reads SVGAGI. V was clipped by 8 bases and J by 0 bases, with 8 bases between them. The CDR3 loop spans 13 amino acids. The CDR3 sequence: CASSMGSYNEQFF. The DNA for the CDR3 is TGTGCCAGCTCAATGGGCTCCTACAATGAGCAGTTCTTC.

The chain uses TRBV5-4 and TRBJ2-1, with D unresolved. CDR1 and CDR2 from the germline V gene are SGHNT and YYREEE (reference sequence). The V end lost 3 bases, the J end lost 5 bases, and 6 bases lay between the germline ends. CDR3 length: 12 amino acids. The CDR3 loop is CASSYSDNEQFF. The DNA of the CDR3 is TGTGCCAGCAGCTACTCGGACAATGAGCAGTTCTTC.

This chain links TRBV10-2 with TRBJ1-1; D is undetermined. The CDR3 consists of 11 residues. Germline CDR1 reads WSHSY; CDR2 reads SAAADI. With 7 bases removed from V and 5 bases from J, the gap between germline ends came to 8 bases. In DNA form, the CDR3 reads TGCGCCAGCACGGAAGGGACTGAAGCTTTCTTT. Translated, it gives CASTEGTEAFF.

The V and J genes are TRBV5-1 and TRBJ1-3; a possible D gene is TRBD1 (6 bases). This CDR3 spans 12 amino acids. From germline, CDR1 is SGHRS and CDR2 YFSETQ. The ends were cut back, 4 bases at V and 10 bases at J, with 12 bases in the middle. The CDR3 DNA is TGCGCCAGCAGCCGGGACACAGGGACCATATATTTT. Translating it yields CASSRDTGTIYF.

In this sample, this clone turned up once. V gene TRBV5-6 combines with J gene TRBJ1-1; D not certain. Germline V gives CDR1 SGHDT, CDR2 YYEEEE. The CDR3 contains 15 residues. With 0 bases removed from V and 5 bases from J, the gap between germline ends came to 14 bases. The CDR3 loop reads CASSLGPAGSTEAFF. CDR3 DNA: TGTGCCAGCAGCTTGGGCCCGGCAGGATCAACTGAAGCTTTCTTT.

The J gene is TRBJ1-3, the V gene TRBV7-8, with D unclear. The CDR3 is made up of 16 amino acids. V was pared by 2 bases and J by 2 bases, with 13 bases between. Germline values: CDR1 SGHVS, CDR2 FQNEAQ. The CDR3 coding sequence is TGTGCCAGCAGCTTACGGGTGGGAGGCGCTGGAAACACCATATATTTT. Protein product: CASSLRVGGAGNTIYF. Full variable domain (outside the CDR3, taken from reference TRBV7-8 and TRBJ1-3): GAGVSQSPRYKVAKRGQDVALRCDPISGHVSLFWYQQALGQGPEFLTYFQNEAQLDKSGLPSDRFFAERPEGSVSTLKIQRTQQEDSAVYLCASSLRVGGAGNTIYFGEGSWLTVV.

CDR3 nucleotide sequence: TGTGCCAGCAGCGTCCCCGGATTGGCGTACGAGCAGTACTTC. Translated: CASSVPGLAYEQYF. The chain has TRBV7-9 and TRBJ2-7, with D uncertain. Trimming stripped 5 bases from V and 4 bases from J, with 15 bases between. CDR3 length: 14 amino acids. Germline V gene lookup returns CDR1 SEHNR and CDR2 FQNEAQ (reference sequence).

For this clone: Other nucleotide sequences from this sample produce the same CDR3. The V gene is TRBV18, the J gene TRBJ2-5; a weak D match, TRBD1 (6 bases). V lost 6 bases and J lost 2, with 10 bases in between. This CDR3 is 13 amino acids long. Looked up from germline, CDR1 is KGHSH and CDR2 is LQKENI. The CDR3 here is CASSPGQQETQYF. CDR3 nucleotides: TGTGCCAGCTCCCCAGGACAGCAAGAGACCCAGTACTTC.

The CDR3: CASSMSGNTIYF. CDR3 coding DNA: TGTGCCAGTAGTATGAGTGGAAACACCATATATTTT. This chain connects TRBV19 to TRBJ1-3, with D uncertain. This CDR3 contains 12 residues. Deletions cut 3 bases from V and 3 bases from J, with 3 bases between. Germline assignment: CDR1 LNHDA and CDR2 SQIVND (reference sequence).

The sample holds one count of this clone. The chain is built from TRBV28 and TRBJ1-1, with D tentatively TRBD1 (5 bases). The V gene's germline CDR1 is MDHEN and CDR2 SYDVKM. V shed 2 bases and J shed 1 base, with 11 bases lying between them. There are 15 residues in the CDR3. The CDR3 sequence: CASSLPGTENTEAFF. CDR3 sequence (DNA): TGTGCCAGCAGTTTACCCGGGACGGAGAACACTGAAGCTTTCTTT.

The genes are TRBV5-1 and TRBJ1-2, with a weak D call TRBD1 (5 bases). The ends were cut back, 0 bases at V and 10 bases at J, with 7 bases in the middle. This CDR3 has 11 residues. CDR1 and CDR2 (germline): SGHRS, YFSETQ. The chain's CDR3 is CASSLGQFYTF. The CDR3, as DNA: TGCGCCAGCAGCTTGGGACAGTTCTACACCTTC.

V and J are TRBV7-2 and TRBJ1-2; D is possibly TRBD1 (5 bases). CDR1 is SGHTA, CDR2 FQGNSA, per germline. V shed 6 bases and J shed 8 bases, with 25 bases lying between them. CDR3 length: 16 residues. CDR3 amino acids: CASSIEGTRGPRGYTF. DNA of the CDR3: TGTGCCAGCAGTATAGAGGGGACGCGGGGACCAAGGGGCTACACCTTC.

The rearrangement links TRBV7-2 to TRBJ1-1; D possibly corresponds to TRBD1 (5 bases). The CDR3 loop spans 13 amino acids. The V end lost 3 bases, the J end lost 5 bases, and 10 bases lay between the germline ends. From germline, CDR1 is SGHTA and CDR2 FQGNSA. The CDR3 bases are TGTGCCAGCAGCTTTAAGGGGAGAACTGAAGCTTTCTTT. Its protein is CASSFKGRTEAFF.

The rearrangement uses TRBV11-3 and TRBJ2-1; TRBD2 agrees at 9 bases. Germline loops: CDR1 SGHNT, CDR2 YENEEA. This CDR3 comprises 15 residues. Germline trimming cut 5 bases from V and 2 bases from J; bases unmatched to any gene: 4. Here the CDR3 DNA reads TGTGCCAGCAGCGAGGGACTAGCCCCCTACAATGAGCAGTTCTTC. This encodes CASSEGLAPYNEQFF.